These T cell receptor beta chains were read from a single sample in a study of cytomegalovirus exposure and HLA in healthy donors. TCRdb's table, derived via immunoSEQ multiplex PCR, lists solely in-frame clones and lacks some. The sample has hundreds of thousands of clones; about 75% are singletons. Source material: PBMCs. The source of these receptors is a female donor in good health and CMV-seronegative. Both conserved end residues are part of each CDR3. D genes are given only for firm matches. Size values are once, few and many counts, or a class for expanded clones, and some rows have none.

>TRBV2|.|TRBJ1-1|.
TGTGCCAGCAGTGATCTAGGGAACACTGAAGCTTTCTTT
CASSDLGNTEAFF
>TRBV11-2|.|TRBJ2-7|.
TGTGCCAGCAGCTTAGTTAGGGCAGGGTTTAAGGACGAGCAGTACTTC
CASSLVRAGFKDEQYF
>TRBV29-1|.|TRBJ1-2|.
TGCAGCGTTGAAGGCGGCTATGGCTACACCTTC
CSVEGGYGYTF
>TRBV11-2|.|TRBJ2-7|TRBD2
TGTGCCAGCAGCTTAGATCACCTAGCGGGACCTGGGTACGAGCAGTACTTC
CASSLDHLAGPGYEQYF
>TRBV27|.|TRBJ1-2|TRBD1
TGTGCCAGCAGTTTATTAGGGACAGAGATAGGCTACACCTTC
CASSLLGTEIGYTF
>TRBV11-2|.|TRBJ1-1|TRBD1
TGTGCCAGCAGCCGTAAGGGACAGGGGGCCACTGAAGCTTTCTTT
CASSRKGQGATEAFF
>TRBV15|.|TRBJ2-2|TRBD2
TGTGCCACCAGCAGAGAGGTAGCGGGAGTCGACACCGGGGAGCTGTTTTTT
CATSREVAGVDTGELFF
>TRBV15|.|TRBJ2-7|TRBD2
TGTGCCACCAGCAGAGATGCGGGACTAGCTTACGAGCAGTACTTC
CATSRDAGLAYEQYF
>TRBV2|few|TRBJ2-5|TRBD2
TGTGCCAGCTTTCGCGTCGAGGCTAGCGGGCTCCAAGAGACCCAGTACTTC
CASFRVEASGLQETQYF
>TRBV6-5|.|TRBJ2-2|TRBD2
TGTGCCAGCAGTTACGCAGGACTAGTCTCCGGGGAGCTGTTTTTT
CASSYAGLVSGELFF
>TRBV2|.|TRBJ2-4|TRBD2
TGTGCCAGCAGCGAACTAGCGGGAGTGAGAAACATTCAGTACTTC
CASSELAGVRNIQYF
>TRBV7-9|.|TRBJ2-5|.
TGTGCCAGCAGCCCTCGGGACCAAGAGACCCAGTACTTC
CASSPRDQETQYF
>TRBV19|.|TRBJ2-1|.
TGTGCCAGTAGTATAATCTCCTCCAATGAGCAGTTCTTC
CASSIISSNEQFF
>TRBV30|.|TRBJ1-6|TRBD1
TGTGCCTGGAGTCGACAGGGGGCCTATAATTCACCCCTCCACTTT
CAWSRQGAYNSPLHF
>TRBV28|.|TRBJ2-7|TRBD1
TGTGCCAGCAGCCCCGGGGACAGGGTGATGGAGCAGTACTTC
CASSPGDRVMEQYF
>TRBV7-8|once|TRBJ2-7|.
TGTGCCAGCAGCTTCAGTTCGGGAGCAAACTACGAGCAGTACTTC
CASSFSSGANYEQYF
>TRBV7-9|.|TRBJ2-3|TRBD1
TGTGCCAGCAGTTGGGACAGGGACACAGATACGCAGTATTTT
CASSWDRDTDTQYF
>TRBV5-1|.|TRBJ1-3|.
TGCGCCAGCAGCCGAGAGGGTTTTACTGGAAACACCATATATTTT
CASSREGFTGNTIYF
>TRBV5-1|.|TRBJ1-1|TRBD1
TGCGCCAGCAGCTGGACAGGGGCGAACACTGAAGCTTTCTTT
CASSWTGANTEAFF
>TRBV14|.|TRBJ1-3|.
TGTGCCAGCAGTCCCTTCTCTGGAAACACCATATATTTT
CASSPFSGNTIYF